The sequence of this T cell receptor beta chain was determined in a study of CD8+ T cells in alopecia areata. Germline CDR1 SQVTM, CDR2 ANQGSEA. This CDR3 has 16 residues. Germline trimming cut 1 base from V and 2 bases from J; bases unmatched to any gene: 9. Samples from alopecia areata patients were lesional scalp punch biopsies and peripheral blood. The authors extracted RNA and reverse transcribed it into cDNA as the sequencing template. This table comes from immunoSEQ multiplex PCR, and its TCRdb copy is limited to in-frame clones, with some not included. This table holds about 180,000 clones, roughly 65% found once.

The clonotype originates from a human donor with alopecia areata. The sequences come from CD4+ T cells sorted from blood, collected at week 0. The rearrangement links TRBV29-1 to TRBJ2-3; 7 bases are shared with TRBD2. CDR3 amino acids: CSVEGGERGPTDTQYF. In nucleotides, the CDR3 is TGCAGCGTTGAAGGGGGGGAGCGGGGACCCACAGATACGCAGTATTTT.